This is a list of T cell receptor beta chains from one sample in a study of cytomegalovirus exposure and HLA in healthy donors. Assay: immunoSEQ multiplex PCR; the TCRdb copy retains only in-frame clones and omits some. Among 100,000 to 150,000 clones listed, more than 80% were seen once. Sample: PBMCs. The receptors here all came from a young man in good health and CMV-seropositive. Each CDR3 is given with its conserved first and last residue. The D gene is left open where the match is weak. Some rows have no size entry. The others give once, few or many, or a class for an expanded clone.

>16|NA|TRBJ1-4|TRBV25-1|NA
CASSVQGGATNEKLFF
TGTGCCAGCAGTGTGCAGGGTGGGGCAACTAATGAAAAACTGTTTTTT
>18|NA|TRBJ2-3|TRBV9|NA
CASSVRRYRGGSTDTQYF
TGTGCCAGCAGCGTGCGCCGGTACAGGGGAGGCAGCACAGATACGCAGTATTTT
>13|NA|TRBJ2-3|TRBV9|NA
CASSFGQGAIEYF
NA
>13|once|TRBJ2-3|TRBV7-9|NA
CASSLFGADTQYF
TGTGCCAGCAGCTTATTCGGAGCAGATACGCAGTATTTT
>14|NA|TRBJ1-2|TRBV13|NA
CASSLGGRVNGYTF
TGTGCCAGCAGCTTAGGCGGCAGGGTGAATGGCTACACCTTC
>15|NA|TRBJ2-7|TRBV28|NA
CASTTSYGGSYEQYF
TGTGCCAGCACCACCTCTTACGGGGGCTCCTACGAGCAGTACTTC
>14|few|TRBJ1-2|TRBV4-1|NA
CASSPQGRVYGYTF
TGCGCCAGCAGCCCACAGGGTAGGGTTTATGGCTACACCTTC
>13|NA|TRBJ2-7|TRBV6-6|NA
CARQRGADYEQYF
TGTGCCAGGCAACGCGGGGCAGACTACGAGCAGTACTTC
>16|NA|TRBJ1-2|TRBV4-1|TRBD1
CASSQGRDRALYGYTF
TGCGCCAGCAGCCAAGGACGGGACAGGGCCTTATATGGCTACACCTTC
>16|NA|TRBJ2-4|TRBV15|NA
CATSAYREENKNIQYF
TGTGCCACCAGCGCCTACAGGGAAGAGAACAAAAACATTCAGTACTTC
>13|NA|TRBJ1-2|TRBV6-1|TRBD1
CATLIGQGASLAF
TGTGCCACCCTTATAGGACAGGGGGCAAGTTTAGCCTTC
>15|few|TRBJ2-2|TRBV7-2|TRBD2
CASSFGGGKTGELFF
TGTGCCAGCAGCTTCGGGGGGGGAAAAACCGGGGAGCTGTTTTTT
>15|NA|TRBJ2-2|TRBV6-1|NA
CASSGQRMATGELFF
TGTGCCAGCAGTGGGCAAAGAATGGCCACCGGGGAGCTGTTTTTT
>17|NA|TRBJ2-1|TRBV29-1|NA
CSVEDWQVKSSYNEQFF
TGCAGCGTTGAAGATTGGCAGGTCAAGAGCTCCTACAATGAGCAGTTCTTC
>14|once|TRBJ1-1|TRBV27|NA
CASSLGITGTEAFF
TGTGCCAGCAGTTTAGGCATCACGGGGACTGAAGCTTTCTTT